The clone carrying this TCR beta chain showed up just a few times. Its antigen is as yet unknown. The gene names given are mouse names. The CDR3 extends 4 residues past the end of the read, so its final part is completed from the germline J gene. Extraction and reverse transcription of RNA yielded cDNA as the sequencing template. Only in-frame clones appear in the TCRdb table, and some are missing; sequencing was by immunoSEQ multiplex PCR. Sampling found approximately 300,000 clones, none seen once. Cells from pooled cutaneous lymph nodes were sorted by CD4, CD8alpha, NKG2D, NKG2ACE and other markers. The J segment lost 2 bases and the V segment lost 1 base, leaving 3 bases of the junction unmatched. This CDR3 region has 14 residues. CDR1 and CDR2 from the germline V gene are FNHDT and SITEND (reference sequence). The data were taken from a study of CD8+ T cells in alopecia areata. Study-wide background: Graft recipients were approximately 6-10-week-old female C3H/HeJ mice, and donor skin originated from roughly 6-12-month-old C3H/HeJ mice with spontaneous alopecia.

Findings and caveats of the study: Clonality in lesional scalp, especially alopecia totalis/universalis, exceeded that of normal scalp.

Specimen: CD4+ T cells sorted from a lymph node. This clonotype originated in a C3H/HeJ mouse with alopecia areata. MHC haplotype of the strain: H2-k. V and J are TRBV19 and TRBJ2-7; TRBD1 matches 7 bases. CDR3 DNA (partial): TGTGCCAGCAGTATAAACAGGGGACCCTAT. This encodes CASSINRGPY. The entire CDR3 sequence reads CASSINRGPYEQYF.